These 20 T cell receptor beta chains share one sample of origin, sequenced in a study of cytomegalovirus exposure and HLA in healthy donors. PCR amplification relied on 60 Vbeta primers (plus 13 Jbeta primers). Clones were read by immunoSEQ multiplex PCR, and TCRdb kept only the in-frame ones, dropping some. In the table there are about 160,000 clones, more than 75% of which are singletons. The specimen was PBMCs. Receptors were obtained from a human donor in good health.

J is TRBJ1-1 and V is TRBV4-1; TRBD1 aligns across 7 bases. CDR1 is MGHRA, CDR2 YSYEKL, per germline. With V trimmed by 1 base and J by 4 bases, 6 bases remained unmatched. The CDR3 covers 15 residues. In nucleotides, the CDR3 is TGCGCCAGCAGCCAAGGTCGACAGGGCGGCACTGAAGCTTTCTTT. This encodes CASSQGRQGGTEAFF.

The J gene is TRBJ2-2, the V gene TRBV6-5; D remains ambiguous. The V end lost 7 bases, the J end lost 4 bases, and 10 bases lay between the germline ends. Germline V gives CDR1 MNHEY, CDR2 SVGAGI. This CDR3 region has 13 residues. Here the CDR3 DNA reads TGTGCCAGCACCTACCTGAGCACCGGGGAGCTGTTTTTT. This translates into CASTYLSTGELFF.

The chain recombines TRBV6-6 with TRBJ2-5; D unclear. This CDR3 is 16 amino acids long. Germline-derived CDR1 and CDR2 are MNHNY and SVGAGI (reference sequence). V gave up 2 bases and J gave up 1 base, with 14 bases separating them. CDR3: CASSYGSELGQETQYF. CDR3 coding DNA: TGTGCCAGCAGTTACGGTTCGGAGTTGGGCCAAGAGACCCAGTACTTC.

The V call is TRBV6-5, the J call TRBJ2-7, with no clear D. In germline, CDR1 is MNHEY, CDR2 SVGAGI. The CDR3 contains 14 residues. V was shortened by 3 bases and J by 1 base, with 10 bases between the two germline ends. The CDR3 coding sequence is TGTGCCAGCAGTTATCTCGGCAGGTCCTACGAGCAGTACTTC. Translation: CASSYLGRSYEQYF.

This rearrangement joins TRBV27 to TRBJ2-3; TRBD2 matches 7 bases. J lost 4 bases, V lost 6 bases, and 13 bases had no gene match. CDR1 and CDR2 (germline): MNHEY, SMNVEV (reference sequence). The CDR3 is 16 amino acids. The CDR3 DNA follows: TGTGCCAGCAGAGGGCAGCGGGGAGCCCCAGCAGATACGCAGTATTTT. It is translated as CASRGQRGAPADTQYF.

The chain is built from TRBV4-1 and TRBJ2-7, with 11 bases identical to TRBD1. V shed 4 bases and J 3 bases; nucleotides not matched to a gene: 5. This CDR3 is 15 amino acids long. CDR1 and CDR2 (germline): MGHRA, YSYEKL. The CDR3 spells CASSLWTGGFYEQYF. The CDR3 DNA reads TGCGCCAGCAGCCTTTGGACAGGGGGCTTCTACGAGCAGTACTTC.

CDR3 bases: TGTGCCAGTAGTTCCGCGAACTACGAGCAGTACTTC. Translated, it gives CASSSANYEQYF. This chain joins TRBV19 and TRBJ2-7; D gene ambiguous. The germline V gene has CDR1 LNHDA and CDR2 SQIVND (reference sequence). Trimming took 5 bases from V and 3 from J, leaving 8 bases between them. The CDR3 runs to 12 residues.

The V and J genes are TRBV5-1 and TRBJ1-1, with D perhaps matching TRBD1 (5 bases). The CDR3 covers 15 residues. The germline V gene encodes CDR1 SGHRS and CDR2 YFSETQ. Between the trimmed V and J ends, which lost 0 bases and 0 bases, there was a span of 9 bases. The CDR3 DNA is TGCGCCAGCAGCTTGGGACAGCCGATGAACACTGAAGCTTTCTTT. This sequence encodes CASSLGQPMNTEAFF.

A word on this clone: Relative to the germline gene, one junction end is altered; a read error may explain this. The genes are TRBV7-9 and TRBJ1-2, with 7 positions matching TRBD1. The CDR3 is 14 residues long. Germline V gene sequence: CDR1 SEHNR, CDR2 FQNEAQ (reference sequence). The CDR3 nucleotides are TGTGCCAGCAGTCTAAGGGGGCCCCCCTATGGCTACCCCTTC. Its protein is CASSLRGPPYGYPF.

This clone was detected once. The gene calls are TRBV28 and TRBJ2-1, with 9 positions matching TRBD2. Germline V gives CDR1 MDHEN, CDR2 SYDVKM. CDR3 length equals 17 residues. The V gene end was trimmed by 4 bases and the J gene end by 10 bases; junction bases not matched to a gene: 17. CDR3 bases: TGTGCCAGCAGTTCCCCCGACCTAGCGGGGAGGGCAAAGGAGCAGTTCTTC. The encoded protein is CASSSPDLAGRAKEQFF.

This chain uses TRBV18 with TRBJ1-1; D remains unclear. Per the germline V gene, CDR1 is KGHSH and CDR2 is LQKENI. Trimming pared 4 bases from V and 3 bases from J, leaving 9 bases between. The CDR3 has 13 residues. CDR3 nucleotides: TGTGCCAGCTCACAATCCCCCGACACTGAAGCTTTCTTT. This codes for CASSQSPDTEAFF.

This clone was seen a handful of times. The rearrangement joins TRBV7-9 to TRBJ2-7, with a possible D match to TRBD2 (6 bases). Trimming left V 5 bases short and J 2 bases short, with 13 bases between. Germline V gives CDR1 SEHNR, CDR2 FQNEAQ (reference sequence). This CDR3 is 14 amino acids long. The chain's CDR3 is CASSRQGGPYEQYF. The CDR3 DNA sequence: TGTGCCAGCAGCCGGCAGGGAGGACCCTACGAGCAGTACTTC.

The rearrangement uses TRBV19 and TRBJ1-2; D ambiguous. This CDR3 comprises 15 residues. From germline, CDR1 is LNHDA and CDR2 SQIVND (reference sequence). Trimming cost V 6 bases and J 0 bases, with 14 bases left between them. The CDR3 DNA sequence: TGTGCCAGTAGCCCTAGCCTAGAAGCTAACTATGGCTACACCTTC. Translating it yields CASSPSLEANYGYTF.

The chain carries TRBV2 and TRBJ2-7, with TRBD1 matching over 9 bases. The CDR3 totals 15 residues. Germline CDR1 SNHLY, CDR2 FYNNEI. V shed 9 bases, J shed 0 bases, and the junction held 9 bases outside the gene matches. Here the CDR3 DNA reads TGTGCCAGTACCCCAAGGACAGGGGTCTCCTACGAGCAGTACTTC. It encodes CASTPRTGVSYEQYF.

The sample holds a few counts of this clone. This chain links TRBV5-5 with TRBJ1-3; tentative D call: TRBD1 (5 bases). This CDR3 comprises 18 residues. Per germline, CDR1 SGHKS and CDR2 YYEKEE (reference sequence). V was cut by 3 bases and J by 1 base, with 20 bases left in between. CDR3 protein: CASSYRSHSTQSGNTIYF. CDR3 nucleotide sequence: TGTGCCAGCAGCTACAGGTCCCACTCGACCCAGTCTGGAAACACCATATATTTT.

This clone has just a few counts. This chain uses TRBV13 with TRBJ2-1, with 16 nucleotides matching TRBD2. J was trimmed by 6 bases and V by 5 bases; bases with no gene match: 13. The CDR3 consists of 19 residues. From germline, CDR1 is PRHDT and CDR2 FYEKMQ (reference sequence). CDR3: CASSPLPGLAGGPVNEQFF. The CDR3 region has the DNA TGTGCCAGCAGCCCACTCCCGGGACTAGCGGGGGGGCCCGTCAATGAGCAGTTCTTC.

This clone occurred a few times. The chain employs TRBV6-1 and TRBJ2-6; the D is unclear. Germline V gives CDR1 MNHNS, CDR2 SASEGT. CDR3 length: 16 residues. Trimming took 4 bases from V and 3 from J, leaving 13 bases between them. This CDR3 reads CASSAPVDFGANVLTF. CDR3 DNA sequence: TGTGCCAGCAGTGCCCCGGTAGATTTTGGGGCCAACGTCCTGACTTTC.

The chain employs TRBV7-6 and TRBJ2-1, with D tentatively TRBD2 (6 bases). CDR3 size: 14 residues. The V and J ends lost 3 bases and 7 bases respectively, with 13 bases between them. CDR1 and CDR2 (germline): SGHVS, FNYEAQ. CDR3: CASSFVGSGNEQFF. The CDR3 bases are TGTGCCAGCAGCTTCGTCGGGAGTGGGAATGAGCAGTTCTTC.

The chain recombines TRBV9 with TRBJ1-2, with 10 nucleotides matching TRBD1. Germline trimming cut 0 bases from V and 6 bases from J; bases unmatched to any gene: 5. Per germline, CDR1 SGDLS and CDR2 YYNGEE. This CDR3 is 15 amino acids long. The CDR3 sequence: CASSVDDRGRDGYTF. The CDR3 coding sequence is TGTGCCAGCAGCGTAGATGACAGGGGGCGAGATGGCTACACCTTC.

The genes are TRBV14 and TRBJ2-7, with D unresolved. CDR1 is SGHDN and CDR2 is FVKESK in the germline V gene. This CDR3 comprises 15 residues. The ends were cut back, 7 bases at V and 3 bases at J, with 19 bases in the middle. The CDR3 reads CASTPGSSELYEQYF. The CDR3 DNA reads as TGTGCCAGCACCCCCGGTTCCAGCGAGCTCTACGAGCAGTACTTC.